This T cell receptor beta chain derives from a study of cytomegalovirus exposure and HLA in healthy donors (dated by TCRdb to about 2017). Looking at the study overall: An earlier analysis of 587 of the donors reported approximately 300 Gb of sequence data and roughly 120 million unique TCR beta sequences obtained from about 200 million T cells. The T cell repertoires of some 670 subjects were profiled by immunosequencing and related to cytomegalovirus serostatus. The study aimed to test whether signatures of past pathogen exposure could be identified by cataloging public T cell receptors. Genome-wide SNP genotypes for about 65% of the roughly 670 donors were used in a later genetic analysis, which treated that subset as a discovery cohort. Rather than drawing on any new phenotypic data, the later analysis identified candidate immune exposures from TCR beta sequences and the way those sequences occurred across donors. In a later analysis, previously published TCR beta repertoires from 550 to 750 donors were re-analyzed and high-resolution HLA genotyping was added so that TCR occurrence patterns could be studied. Alongside the repertoire data, information on donor age, sex, ethnicity and CMV serostatus was compiled. In an earlier analysis of several hundred of the donors, high-throughput TCR beta sequencing was used to judge whether each TCR beta V gene segment behaved as functional or pseudogenic. Because of strong linkage in the cohort, 4 to 6 DR-DQ haplotypes were treated as single units for association and clustering. All discovery cohort repertoires had been generated using a single sequencing platform. In addition to the first cohort of hundreds of subjects, a separate validation cohort of approximately 120 different subjects was used. To predict cytomegalovirus infection status, the study combined high-throughput TCR immunosequencing, statistical association of individual TCRs with disease status, and machine learning. Among roughly 400 genotyped donors of the cohort, an average of about 240,000 unique TCR beta nucleotide sequences was sequenced per donor, of which approximately 18% were non-productive. The number of donors typed differed by locus, with about 629-630 for A, B, C, DRB1 and DQB1, around 500 for DQA1, under 610 for DPA1, and approximately 470 for DPB1. The genetic ancestry cluster associated with self-reported Caucasian donors included 80% to 90% of the 300 to 400 genotyped donors. Both class I and class II loci were covered by HLA typing, at four-digit resolution. About 320 gigabases of sequencing data and 70 million to 85 million unique TCR sequences were included in an early release covering over 600 HLA-typed donors. General findings and caveats noted by the study authors: The only immune exposure information available for the cohort was CMV serostatus. A later analysis found that HLA-associated TCR beta chains were more clonally expanded and had lower generation probabilities than equally common non-associated chains. The authors suggested that the approach could potentially be extended to other disease states and immunological phenotypes. A cluster of highly shared sequence variants was judged likely to represent a technical artifact of the sequencing pipeline. The classifier was reported to diagnose cytomegalovirus status with high specificity and sensitivity in both the original and validation cohorts. An association between a missense DCLRE1C variant and V-gene and J-gene trimming of TCR beta chains was found in a later genetic analysis and replicated in an independent cohort. Correlated functional status among segregating V segments might reflect linkage disequilibrium, but an unknown experimental factor could not be ruled out. While some public TCRs were present in many individuals, most TCR sequences turned up only very rarely across donors. The earlier analysis of about 600 of the donors excluded seventeen rarely observed V segments, including chromosome 9 orphons, because counts were too low. Some IMGT-functional V segments, including TRBV6-2 and TRBV6-3, could not be distinguished by the 87-base-pair reads and were therefore excluded. In a later genetic analysis, fewer N-insertions in productive TCRs were reported among donors in an Asian-associated ancestry cluster than the approximately 710-donor mean. Specific HLA alleles were associated with 15,000 to 20,000 TCR beta sequences at a false discovery rate of 0.05 in a later analysis. A few of the identified cytomegalovirus-associated TCR beta chains were confirmed in vitro to be specific for cytomegalovirus antigens. A further reported finding was that TCR beta sequences accurately predicted the HLA-A and HLA-B alleles for most subjects in the first cohort. When HLA alleles, especially DR and DQ, strongly co-occurred, attributing TCR associations to individual alleles was difficult. Roughly uniform sequencing depth across donors was assumed in presence/absence analyses, although this assumption may not hold. Several of the top co-occurrence clusters appeared to be linked to parvovirus B19, influenza, CMV and Epstein-Barr virus, according to a later analysis. In this cohort, only TCR beta chains were sequenced, and detectable features were limited by the absence of alpha or paired-chain data. In a later analysis, most CMV-associated TCR beta chains were found to appear HLA-restricted, with HLA associations seemingly driven largely by CMV exposure. The study listed 150 to 200 TCR beta chains as associated with cytomegalovirus. In an earlier analysis of around 500 of the donors, most TCR beta V segments appeared in productive rearrangements about 90% or about 30% of the time, broadly matching IMGT annotations. Because some donors lacked HLA typing at each locus, the association tests relied only on the typed subset. A later analysis found that TCR association rates varied across HLA loci, with DRB1 alleles showing the most associated TCRs and HLA-C alleles the fewest.

In total, about 650 healthy bone marrow donors made up the cohort. Cohort members were all nominally healthy when sampled, although unrecorded immune exposures were likely present. The donor was CMV seronegative and was included in the group of 352 seronegative cohort members. Each donor provided a peripheral blood sample, and peripheral blood mononuclear cells were used for TCR beta sequencing. The Qiagen DNeasy Blood Extraction Kit was used to extract genomic DNA from the blood cell samples. Taken from cysteine to phenylalanine, the CDR3 has 13 residues. Here the CDR3 DNA is all that survives: 39 bases in frame from base 1. From a lookup of the germline V gene, CDR1 and CDR2 are SGHTA and FQGNSA. The germline ends are 6 bases apart after V is trimmed by 2 bases and J by 7 bases. The method behind the library was the immunoSEQ multiplex PCR assay. A mixture of 60 forward primers for TCR Vbeta segments and 13 reverse primers for TCR Jbeta segments was used in the multiplex PCR. A multiplex PCR assay on genomic DNA amplified the CDR3 region of rearranged TCR beta genes. Amplified TCR beta libraries were sequenced as 87-base-pair reads on the Illumina HiSeq System. As for the authors' bioinformatics: A later analysis counted about 76 million unique TCR beta chains across the approximately 700 repertoires, and some 12 million of these chains were shared by at least two donors. Raw reads were error-corrected and collapsed into unique sequences with a nearest-neighbor algorithm that merged closely related sequences to remove PCR and sequencing errors. CDR3 sequences were aligned to IMGT reference sequences to assign V, D and J gene segments. For a sequence to be retained, at least a six-nucleotide match to both a V gene segment and a J gene segment was required. A rearrangement counted as productive if the CDR3 had no stop codons and remained in frame with V and J, and every other rearrangement counted as non-productive. Following IMGT convention, CDR3 was defined as the stretch from the second conserved V-encoded cysteine up to the conserved J-encoded phenylalanine. Sequences without an unambiguous match to a single V gene segment were excluded from the earlier analysis of 450 to 750 of the donors. In an earlier analysis of some 590 of the donors, a V segment was called functional when productive rearrangements were above 56.7%, and segregating when the standard deviation between donors exceeded 5%. To diagnose cytomegalovirus status from the catalog of TCR beta chain sequences, a statistical classification framework was built. In a later analysis, V and J genes were assigned by comparing TCR nucleotide sequences against IMGT/GENE-DB human TR gene sequences. A later analysis assigned CDR3 sequences and most-parsimonious VDJ recombination scenarios with the TCRdist pipeline. In a later analysis, every TCR beta chain was defined by the combination of its CDR3 amino acid sequence and its V-gene family, and reads without a unique V-gene family were dropped. As a way to deal with suspected cross-contamination and a sequencing artifact, a later analysis dropped approximately 570 nucleotide sequences that were highly shared and had low generation probability. In a later analysis, a clonal expansion index was calculated for each public chain from normalized within-repertoire ranks of inferred template counts. Generation probabilities in a later analysis came from a VDJ recombination model fitted to out-of-frame rearrangements, and those results were checked against IGoR. Hypergeometric tests were used in a later analysis to score TCR-TCR, TCR-HLA and TCR-CMV co-occurrence, with a repertoire-size bias correction applied to the TCR pairs. To estimate false discovery rates, a later analysis permuted the HLA or CMV assignments 20 times. A later analysis grouped co-occurring TCRs with DBSCAN, adding TCRdist sequence similarity when clustering within HLA-allele-positive subsets. Co-occurrence clustering excluded repertoires with fewer than 30,000 or more than 120,000 public chains, plus five with anomalous nucleotide sharing. Here the immuneACCESS table is served through TCRdb, limited to in-frame sequences with V and J called. Missing clones are a known gap in these copies; in checked studies unresolved V genes cover under half, and the rest lacks a known reason. V, J and clone size are taken as reported in that table, and D and trimming were inferred from the DNA itself. In all, the sample holds some 110,000 clones, and roughly 82% of those were seen once. Under 2% of the sample rests with the top ten.

Only one count was recorded for this clone. Its antigen is currently not known. Per-nucleotide qualities are absent, and no much larger clonotype sits a single base away. Within the sample, other DNA sequences also encode this same CDR3. The chain employs TRBV7-2 and TRBJ1-6; a tentative D match to TRBD1 spans 6 bases. Sequenced: PBMCs. The source of this sequence is a man over 45 in good health and CMV-seronegative. The CDR3 protein sequence reads: CASSLQGNSPLHF. The bases are TGTGCCAGCAGCTTACAGGGGAATTCACCCCTCCACTTT.